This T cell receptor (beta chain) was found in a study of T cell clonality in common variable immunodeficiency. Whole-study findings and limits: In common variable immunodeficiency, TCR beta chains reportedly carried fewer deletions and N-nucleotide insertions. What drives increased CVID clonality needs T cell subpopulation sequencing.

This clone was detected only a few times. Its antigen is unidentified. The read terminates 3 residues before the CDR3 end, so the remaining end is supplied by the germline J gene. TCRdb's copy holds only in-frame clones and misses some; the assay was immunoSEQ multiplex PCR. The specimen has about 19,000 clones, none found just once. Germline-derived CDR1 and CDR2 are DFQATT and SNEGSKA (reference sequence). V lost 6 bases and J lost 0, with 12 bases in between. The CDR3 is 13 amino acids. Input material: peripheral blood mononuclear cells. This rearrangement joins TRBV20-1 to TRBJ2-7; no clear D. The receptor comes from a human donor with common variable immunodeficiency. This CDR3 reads CSAPTQNSYEQYF. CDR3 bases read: TGCAGTGCACCGACTCAGAACTCCTACGAG.